Shown below are 20 T cell receptor beta chains from a single sample sequenced in a study of CD8+CD57+ T cells in acquired aplastic anemia (dated 2018 in TCRdb). TCRdb names Illumina HiSeq 2000 as the instrument used. Genomic DNA served as template for TCR beta VDJ combination and CDR3 sequence profiling. TCRdb cleaned the public reads at Q25 with fastp, built clones with MiXCR and kept in-frame beta chains. Each entry merges the rows of one CDR3 protein and shows their most common DNA and genes. The table for this sample lists 150,000 to 200,000 distinct CDR3 sequences; 64% of them were counted only once. About 45% of the sample is in the top ten clones. The sequencing sample was made of sorted CD4+, CD8+, or CD8+CD57+ T cells (not recorded which) from PBMCs. The receptor source for this set is a human donor with severe aplastic anemia or a healthy control (not recorded which).

V is TRBV10-3 and J is TRBJ2-5; D is perhaps TRBD1 (6 bases). This CDR3 contains 15 residues. Germline lookup yields CDR1 ENHRY and CDR2 SYGVKD. V was cut by 4 bases and J by 0 bases, with 12 bases left in between. The CDR3 is CAISVRDKYQETQYF. In DNA, the CDR3 is TGTGCCATCAGTGTCCGGGACAAATACCAAGAGACCCAGTACTTC.

The sample holds many counts of this clonotype. The chain couples TRBV15 to TRBJ2-2, with D unresolved. Germline CDR1 LNHNV, CDR2 YYDKDF (reference sequence). This CDR3 is 14 amino acids long. V was cut by 3 bases and J by 6 bases, with 11 bases left in between. CDR3 amino acids: CATSSLVGPGELFF. CDR3 DNA: TGTGCCACCAGCAGTCTAGTCGGGCCCGGGGAGCTGTTTTTT. Looking up the rest from reference TRBV15 and TRBJ2-2 gives the full variable domain: DAMVIQNPRYQVTQFGKPVTLSCSQTLNHNVMYWYQQKSSQAPKLLFHYYDKDFNNEADTPDNFQSRRPNTSFCFLDIRSPGLGDTAMYLCATSSLVGPGELFFGEGSRLTVL.

This chain joins TRBV20-1 and TRBJ1-2; TRBD1 agrees at 7 bases. V shed 5 bases, J shed 5 bases, and the junction held 8 bases outside the gene matches. The CDR3 runs 13 residues. Germline V gene lookup returns CDR1 DFQATT and CDR2 SNEGSKA (reference sequence). CDR3 nucleotides: TGCAGTGCTCTACGGGCAGGGGGGTATGGCTACACCTTC. Residues: CSALRAGGYGYTF.

The chain employs TRBV18 and TRBJ2-4; the D gene is possibly TRBD1 (6 bases). The CDR3 is 17 amino acids. Trimming took off 4 bases at V and 0 bases at J, with 16 bases between the two ends. Germline CDR1 is KGHSH and CDR2 is LQKENI. CDR3 coding DNA: TGTGCCAGCTCACAACAGGGCACCGGTCTAGCCAAAAACATTCAGTACTTC. It codes for CASSQQGTGLAKNIQYF. The full variable domain, rest sourced from reference TRBV18 and TRBJ2-4, is NAGVMQNPRHLVRRRGQEARLRCSPMKGHSHVYWYRQLPEEGLKFMVYLQKENIIDESGMPKERFSAEFPKEGPSILRIQQVVRGDSAAYFCASSQQGTGLAKNIQYFGAGTRLSVL.

The chain combines TRBV25-1 with TRBJ2-3, with D possibly being TRBD1 (6 bases). The CDR3 covers 14 residues. Per the germline V gene, CDR1 is MGHDK and CDR2 is SYGVNS. Trimming pared 2 bases from V and 2 bases from J, leaving 8 bases between. CDR3 nucleotide sequence: TGTGCCAGCAGTGAACAGGGGTTCACAGATACGCAGTATTTT. Amino acids: CASSEQGFTDTQYF. The complete variable domain, with remaining parts taken from reference TRBV25-1 and TRBJ2-3, reads EADIYQTPRYLVIGTGKKITLECSQTMGHDKMYWYQQDPGMELHLIHYSYGVNSTEKGDLSSESTVSRIRTEHFPLTLESARPSHTSQYLCASSEQGFTDTQYFGPGTRLTVL.

This chain links TRBV5-1 with TRBJ1-6, with TRBD1 as a possible D gene (6 bases). The germline V gene encodes CDR1 SGHRS and CDR2 YFSETQ. The CDR3 extends over 15 amino acids. Trimming shortened V by 4 bases and J by 9 bases, and 17 bases separated the two germline ends. The CDR3 protein is CASSEGIQGTSPLHF. In nucleotides, the CDR3 is TGCGCCAGCAGCGAGGGGATACAGGGAACTTCACCCCTCCACTTT.

This clonotype has a single count. Here the CDR3 DNA reads TGTGCCAGCAGCGTAGAGGGACGCCGCACAGATACGCAGTATTTT. Amino acid sequence: CASSVEGRRTDTQYF. The V call is TRBV9, the J call TRBJ2-3; D possibly matches TRBD1 or TRBD2 (5 bases each). Trimming shortened V by 0 bases and J by 1 base, and 9 bases separated the two germline ends. The CDR3 consists of 15 residues. Per germline, CDR1 SGDLS and CDR2 YYNGEE.

Note on this clonotype: Its ends do not fully match the called genes, so a read error is possible. The chain employs TRBV10-3 and TRBJ2-7; 10 nucleotides agree with TRBD2. In germline, CDR1 is ENHRY, CDR2 SYGVKD. The CDR3 spans 16 residues. As DNA, the CDR3 is TGTGCCACCAGTGATCCTCTAGCGGGAGAAGAGTACGAGCAGTACTTC. Translating gives CATSDPLAGEEYEQYF.

This clonotype was found many times. V is TRBV19 and J is TRBJ2-7, with D possibly being TRBD2 (6 bases). This CDR3 has 15 residues. The ends were cut back, 5 bases at V and 3 bases at J, with 17 bases in the middle. Germline lookup yields CDR1 LNHDA and CDR2 SQIVND (reference sequence). The CDR3 sequence: CASSPGTAGLYEQYF. The CDR3 DNA is TGTGCCAGTAGTCCGGGGACGGCGGGACTCTACGAGCAGTACTTC.

About this clonotype: A much more abundant neighbour one base away suggests this may be a read error. This sequence joins TRBV12-3 or TRBV12-4 and TRBJ1-2; a possible D gene is TRBD1 (6 bases). This CDR3 contains 20 residues. The CDR3 spells CASYIGGGPRGLGNNHGYTF. CDR3 in DNA: TGTGCCAGCTATATAGGGGGTGGTCCTCGGGGGTTAGGCAATAACCATGGCTACACCTTC.

The chain has TRBV7-9 and TRBJ2-1; TRBD1 is a possible D gene (6 bases). The CDR3 runs 15 residues. The V gene lost 5 bases and the J gene lost 6 bases, with 17 bases spanning the gap. Germline values: CDR1 SEHNR, CDR2 FQNEAQ (reference sequence). The CDR3 bases are TGTGCCAGCAGCCGAACAGACAGGCTTGTCAATGAGCAGTTCTTC. Protein product: CASSRTDRLVNEQFF.

The chain links TRBV7-6 to TRBJ2-5, with 9 bases aligning to TRBD1. This CDR3 region has 16 residues. The V and J ends lost 9 bases and 7 bases, in that order; junction bases with no gene match: 18. The germline CDR1 and CDR2 sequences are SGHVS and FNYEAQ. The CDR3 spells CARHYRTTGGEWTQYF. The CDR3 DNA is TGTGCCAGACACTATCGCACGACAGGGGGTGAGTGGACCCAGTACTTC.

V is TRBV2 and J is TRBJ2-3, with 7 bases aligning to TRBD2. The trim removed 4 bases at V and 1 base at J, leaving 5 bases unmatched. Per the germline V gene, CDR1 is SNHLY and CDR2 is FYNNEI. The CDR3 is made up of 15 amino acids. CDR3 residues: CASSGEGRRTDTQYF. CDR3 sequence (DNA): TGTGCCAGCAGTGGGGAGGGTAGACGCACAGATACGCAGTATTTT.

This chain links TRBV6-6 with TRBJ1-5; TRBD1 matches 8 bases. With 5 bases clipped from V and 1 base from J, the junction kept 13 bases outside the gene matches. Per germline, CDR1 MNHNY and CDR2 SVGAGI (reference sequence). The CDR3 covers 18 residues. In DNA form, the CDR3 reads TGTGCCAGCAGTGACCGACAGGGGAGTAGGAGGAGCAATCAGCCCCAGCATTTT. It yields the protein CASSDRQGSRRSNQPQHF.

The rearrangement links TRBV25-1 to TRBJ1-3; 7 bases line up with TRBD1. This CDR3 has 14 residues. Germline loops: CDR1 MGHDK, CDR2 SYGVNS. The J segment lost 1 base and the V segment lost 10 bases, leaving 7 bases of the junction unmatched. The CDR3 DNA reads TGTGCCACCTTGACAGGGTTATCTGGAAACACCATATATTTT. It encodes CATLTGLSGNTIYF.

This chain links TRBV15 with TRBJ2-3; D remains ambiguous. Per germline, CDR1 LNHNV and CDR2 YYDKDF (reference sequence). V was clipped by 0 bases and J by 0 bases, with 10 bases between them. The CDR3 spans 16 residues. The chain's CDR3 is CATSRDISASTDTQYF. The CDR3 coding sequence is TGTGCCACCAGCAGAGATATCAGCGCTAGCACAGATACGCAGTATTTT. Filled out from reference TRBV15 and TRBJ2-3, the complete variable domain reads DAMVIQNPRYQVTQFGKPVTLSCSQTLNHNVMYWYQQKSSQAPKLLFHYYDKDFNNEADTPDNFQSRRPNTSFCFLDIRSPGLGDTAMYLCATSRDISASTDTQYFGPGTRLTVL.

As for this clonotype: A junction end diverges from the germline sequence, so it may reflect a read error. The chain employs TRBV7-7 and TRBJ2-5; TRBD2 aligns across 10 bases. CDR1 SSHAT and CDR2 FNYEAQ come from the germline V gene (reference sequence). CDR3 length equals 17 residues. The CDR3 sequence: CASSLGPSGGGQETQYF. The CDR3 DNA sequence: TGTGCTAGCAGCTTAGGACCGAGCGGGGGGGGTCAAGAGACCCAGTACTTC.

This chain's CDR3 is CATSRDLGDTQYF. The DNA for the CDR3 is TGTGCCACCAGCAGAGATCTCGGAGATACGCAGTATTTT. This rearrangement joins TRBV15 to TRBJ2-3, with D uncertain. Germline V gene sequence: CDR1 LNHNV, CDR2 YYDKDF (reference sequence). The CDR3 runs to 13 residues. Trimming cost V 0 bases and J 5 bases, with 6 bases left between them.

There are a few counts of this clonotype. The chain employs TRBV7-9 and TRBJ2-7; possibly TRBD1 for D (5 bases). Trimming stripped 5 bases from V and 6 bases from J, with 8 bases between. The V gene's germline CDR1 is SEHNR and CDR2 FQNEAQ (reference sequence). This CDR3 is 11 amino acids long. The CDR3 nucleotides are TGTGCCAGCAGCGACAGTCTCGAGCAGTACTTC. Translated, it gives CASSDSLEQYF.

This clonotype has at least ten counts. The V and J genes are TRBV13 and TRBJ1-6; TRBD1 matches 9 bases. J was trimmed by 10 bases and V by 5 bases; bases with no gene match: 12. CDR1 and CDR2 (germline): PRHDT, FYEKMQ (reference sequence). CDR3 length: 16 residues. CDR3 in amino acids: CASSPGQGWGGSPLHF. CDR3 coding DNA: TGTGCCAGCAGCCCCGGACAGGGGTGGGGAGGCTCACCCCTCCACTTT.